Shown below are 19 T cell receptor beta chains from a single sample sequenced in a study of chemoradiotherapy in HPV16-positive cancers. The table came from immunoSEQ multiplex PCR; TCRdb's copy has only in-frame clones and leaves some out. The sample consists of around 30,000 clones, about nine tenths of them appearing once. The sample in question was blood, obtained from a patient who underwent chemoradiotherapy. These receptors were taken from a human donor with HPV-associated anogenital cancer.

The chain combines TRBV2 with TRBJ2-7, with D maybe TRBD1 (5 bases). Germline CDR1 and CDR2: SNHLY and FYNNEI. This CDR3 comprises 15 residues. Trimming stripped 3 bases from V and 1 base from J, with 13 bases between. The CDR3 region has the DNA TGTGCCAGCAGTGATTCCAGGGCTTATTCCTACGAGCAGTACTTC. Encoded protein: CASSDSRAYSYEQYF.

The chain links TRBV9 to TRBJ1-1; 7 bases are a match to TRBD1. There are 13 residues in the CDR3. The V and J ends lost 4 bases and 3 bases, in that order; junction bases with no gene match: 3. Germline V CDR1 and CDR2: SGDLS, YYNGEE. The CDR3 sequence is CASSSTGYTEAFF. CDR3 in DNA: TGTGCCAGCAGCTCGACAGGGTACACTGAAGCTTTCTTT. Complete variable domain (other parts from reference TRBV9 and TRBJ1-1): DSGVTQTPKHLITATGQRVTLRCSPRSGDLSVYWYQQSLDQGLQFLIQYYNGEERAKGNILERFSAQQFPDLHSELNLSSLELGDSALYFCASSSTGYTEAFFGQGTRLTVV.

The CDR3 bases are TGTGCCAGCGGAGCGGGGGGGCATACAGATACGCAGTATTTT. This gives the protein CASGAGGHTDTQYF. V and J are TRBV5-8 and TRBJ2-3, with TRBD2 matching over 10 bases. Germline CDR1 and CDR2: SGHTS and YDEGEE. The V gene end was trimmed by 7 bases and the J gene end by 3 bases; junction bases not matched to a gene: 5. The CDR3 extends over 14 amino acids.

In its sample, this clone was seen once. The chain carries TRBV6-1 and TRBJ1-2, with D possibly matching TRBD1 (5 bases). Trimming took off 11 bases at V and 2 bases at J, with 21 bases between the two ends. The length of the CDR3 is 15 residues. Germline values: CDR1 MNHNS, CDR2 SASEGT. In nucleotides, the CDR3 is TGTGCCCTATCAGACCGGGGGAGGCCCAACTATGGCTACACCTTC. Translation: CALSDRGRPNYGYTF.

This chain connects TRBV7-2 to TRBJ1-1; D not certain. V lost 1 base to trimming and J lost 1 base, with 10 bases between them. This CDR3 comprises 15 residues. From germline, CDR1 is SGHTA and CDR2 FQGNSA. CDR3 DNA sequence: TGTGCCAGCAGCTTAGAAAGTTTTGGGAACACTGAAGCTTTCTTT. Its translation is CASSLESFGNTEAFF. Variable domain in full (rest from reference TRBV7-2 and TRBJ1-1): GAGVSQSPSNKVTEKGKDVELRCDPISGHTALYWYRQSLGQGLEFLIYFQGNSAPDKSGLPSDRFSAERTGGSVSTLTIQRTQQEDSAVYLCASSLESFGNTEAFFGQGTRLTVV.

This sequence joins TRBV15 and TRBJ2-7; 10 bases agree with TRBD2. Germline lookup yields CDR1 LNHNV and CDR2 YYDKDF (reference sequence). V gave up 4 bases and J gave up 5 bases; unmatched junction bases: 8. The CDR3 has 15 amino acids. The CDR3 DNA reads as TGTGCCACCAGCAAAGAGCGGGGGGGCCTCAACGAGCAGTACTTC. Protein sequence: CATSKERGGLNEQYF.

The V gene is TRBV5-6, the J gene TRBJ2-5, with 9 bases fitting TRBD1. V shed 4 bases and J 3 bases; nucleotides not matched to a gene: 7. CDR3 size: 15 residues. From germline, CDR1 is SGHDT and CDR2 YYEEEE. The CDR3 region is CASSVTGGPEETQYF. The CDR3 bases are TGTGCCAGCAGCGTTACAGGGGGCCCAGAAGAGACCCAGTACTTC.

The V and J genes are TRBV5-4 and TRBJ2-1; 8 bases match TRBD1. V shed 4 bases, J shed 7 bases, and the junction held 7 bases outside the gene matches. Germline CDR1 reads SGHNT; CDR2 reads YYREEE (reference sequence). The CDR3 runs to 14 residues. CDR3 in amino acids: CASSVDRAKNEQFF. Here the CDR3 DNA reads TGTGCCAGCAGCGTGGACAGGGCAAAAAATGAGCAGTTCTTC.

The count of this clone is one. J is TRBJ1-1 and V is TRBV19; D not certain. V was cut by 4 bases and J by 3 bases, with 12 bases left in between. Germline lookup yields CDR1 LNHDA and CDR2 SQIVND (reference sequence). CDR3 length: 14 amino acids. The CDR3 DNA follows: TGTGCCAGTAGTAGAACTGACAAATACACTGAAGCTTTCTTT. Translated, it gives CASSRTDKYTEAFF. The full variable domain, rest sourced from reference TRBV19 and TRBJ1-1, is DGGITQSPKYLFRKEGQNVTLSCEQNLNHDAMYWYRQDPGQGLRLIYYSQIVNDFQKGDIAEGYSVSREKKESFPLTVTSAQKNPTAFYLCASSRTDKYTEAFFGQGTRLTVV.

V is TRBV30 and J is TRBJ2-7; TRBD1 agrees at 11 bases. CDR1 GTSNPN and CDR2 SVGIG come from the germline V gene (reference sequence). CDR3 length: 15 amino acids. The junction had 5 bases not matched to a gene; V was cut back by 0 bases and J by 4 bases. The CDR3 region is CAWSVPWDRGYEQYF. The CDR3, as DNA: TGTGCCTGGAGTGTACCGTGGGACAGGGGGTACGAGCAGTACTTC.

The CDR3 DNA reads TGCGCCAGCAGCACCGGAGGCCTGTCTGGAAACACCATATATTTT. Its protein product is CASSTGGLSGNTIYF. V is TRBV5-1 and J is TRBJ1-3; D unclear. The germline V and J ends were trimmed by 4 bases and 1 base, with 12 bases remaining between them. The CDR3 has 15 residues. Germline CDR1 SGHRS, CDR2 YFSETQ.

This chain joins TRBV7-9 and TRBJ1-3; D is perhaps TRBD1 (5 bases). Trimming took 1 base from V and 4 from J, leaving 14 bases between them. CDR1 and CDR2 (germline): SEHNR, FQNEAQ (reference sequence). CDR3 length: 16 residues. In nucleotides, the CDR3 is TGTGCCAGCAGCTTAGTTGGCTCAGGGTGGGGAAACACCATATATTTT. Protein sequence: CASSLVGSGWGNTIYF.

The chain is built from TRBV28 and TRBJ2-7, with TRBD2 matching over 10 bases. The CDR3 is 15 amino acids. With V trimmed by 6 bases and J by 3 bases, 8 bases remained unmatched. Per germline, CDR1 MDHEN and CDR2 SYDVKM. This CDR3 reads CASRKTSGALYEQYF. The CDR3, as DNA: TGTGCCAGCAGAAAAACTAGCGGGGCCCTCTACGAGCAGTACTTC.

This clone was observed a single time. The V call is TRBV11-2, the J call TRBJ2-5; D is perhaps TRBD2 (7 bases). Per the germline V gene, CDR1 is SGHAT and CDR2 is FQNNGV. V lost 7 bases and J 4 bases, leaving 19 bases between the germline ends. This CDR3 is built from 15 residues. The CDR3 region is CASTPSGGARETQYF. The CDR3 DNA is TGTGCCAGCACCCCGAGTGGGGGGGCCCGAGAGACCCAGTACTTC.

Of note for this clone: The germline gene is not matched at one end of the junction; a read error may be the cause. The chain joins TRBV7-9 to TRBJ1-1, with unresolved D. This CDR3 is built from 12 residues. Germline V gives CDR1 SEHNR, CDR2 FQNEAQ (reference sequence). This CDR3 reads CTSSALNTEAFF. CDR3 nucleotide sequence: TGTACCAGCTCAGCCCTGAACACTGAAGCTTTCTTT.

Only a few counts were recorded for this clone. V gene TRBV7-9 combines with J gene TRBJ1-2, with D unresolved. Germline V gene data show CDR1 as SEHNR and CDR2 as FQNEAQ (reference sequence). V was trimmed by 6 bases and J by 3 bases, leaving 2 bases between them. The CDR3 has 10 residues. This CDR3 is CASRDYGYTF. The CDR3 nucleotides read TGTGCCAGCAGGGACTATGGCTACACCTTC.

This clone has just one count. The J gene is TRBJ2-1, the V gene TRBV29-1; D is uncertain. From germline, CDR1 is SQVTM and CDR2 ANQGSEA. The CDR3 runs to 11 residues. The CDR3 region has the DNA TGCAGTCCCTGGGCCTACAATGAGCAGTTCTTC. This codes for CSPWAYNEQFF.

CDR3 sequence: CASSKKRGTSGSTDTQYF. CDR3 nucleotide sequence: TGTGCCAGCAGCAAAAAGAGGGGGACTAGCGGTAGCACAGATACGCAGTATTTT. V gene TRBV21-1 combines with J gene TRBJ2-3; the table's D call, TRBD2, has no DNA check behind it. TRBV21-1 is listed as a pseudogene. The CDR3 runs 18 residues.

This chain links TRBV28 with TRBJ1-1; D is unclear. This CDR3 spans 13 amino acids. Germline V gene sequence: CDR1 MDHEN, CDR2 SYDVKM. Trimming cost V 2 bases and J 5 bases, with 9 bases left between them. In nucleotides, the CDR3 is TGTGCCAGCAGTTTAAGGGTGGGGACTGAAGCTTTCTTT. Protein product: CASSLRVGTEAFF. Full variable domain (remainder filled in from reference TRBV28 and TRBJ1-1): DVKVTQSSRYLVKRTGEKVFLECVQDMDHENMFWYRQDPGLGLRLIYFSYDVKMKEKGDIPEGYSVSREKKERFSLILESASTNQTSMYLCASSLRVGTEAFFGQGTRLTVV.